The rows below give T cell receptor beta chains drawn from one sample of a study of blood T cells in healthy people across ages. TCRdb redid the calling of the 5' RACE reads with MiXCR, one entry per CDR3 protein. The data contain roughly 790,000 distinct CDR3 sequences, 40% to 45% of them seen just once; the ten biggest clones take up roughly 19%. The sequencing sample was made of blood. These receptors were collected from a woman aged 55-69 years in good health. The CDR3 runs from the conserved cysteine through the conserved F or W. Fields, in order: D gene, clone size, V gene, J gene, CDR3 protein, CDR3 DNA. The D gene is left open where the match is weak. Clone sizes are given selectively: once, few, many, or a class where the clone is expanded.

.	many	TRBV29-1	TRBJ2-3	CSGWRGQGFNTQYF	TGCAGCGGATGGCGGGGGCAAGGTTTCAATACGCAGTATTTT
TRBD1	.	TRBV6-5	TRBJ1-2	CASSYFGQGDYGYTF	TGTGCCAGCAGTTACTTCGGACAGGGGGACTATGGCTACACCTTC
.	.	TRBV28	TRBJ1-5	CASRAGDQPQHF	TGTGCCAGTCGGGCGGGGGATCAGCCCCAGCATTTT
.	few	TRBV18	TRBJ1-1	CASSPQSVDGEAFF	TGTGCCAGCTCACCACAATCAGTGGACGGTGAAGCTTTCTTT
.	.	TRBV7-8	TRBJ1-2	CASSLDLDYGYTF	TGTGCCAGCAGCTTAGATCTAGACTATGGCTACACCTTC
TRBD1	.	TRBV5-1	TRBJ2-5	CASSSSGTGLVVRETQYF	TGCGCCAGCAGCTCGTCCGGGACAGGGCTGGTGGTTCGAGAGACCCAGTACTTC
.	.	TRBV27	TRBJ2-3	CASSARGPQYF	TGTGCCAGCAGTGCTCGGGGGCCGCAGTATTTT
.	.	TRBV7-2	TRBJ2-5	CASRLAVQETQYF	TGTGCCAGCAGATTAGCGGTTCAAGAGACCCAGTACTTC
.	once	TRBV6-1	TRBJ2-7	CASSEVGRQGTYEQYF	TGTGCCAGCAGTGAAGTGGGACGGCAAGGGACCTACGAGCAGTACTTC
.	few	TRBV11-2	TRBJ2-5	CASSLDPRQAETQYF	TGTGCCAGCAGCTTAGATCCGCGGCAGGCAGAGACCCAGTACTTC
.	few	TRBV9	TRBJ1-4	CASSEEGGTNEKLFF	TGTGCCAGCAGCGAGGAGGGAGGAACTAATGAAAAACTGTTTTTT
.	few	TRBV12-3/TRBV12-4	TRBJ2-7	CAIGRDYEQYF	TGTGCCATCGGACGGGATTACGAGCAGTACTTC
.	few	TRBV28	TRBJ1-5	CASSLFYPLGDQPQHF	TGTGCCAGCAGTTTATTCTATCCCCTCGGGGACCAGCCCCAGCATTTT
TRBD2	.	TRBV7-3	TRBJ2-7	CASSLSATSGIYEQYF	TGTGCCAGCAGCTTAAGCGCGACTAGCGGGATCTACGAGCAGTACTTC
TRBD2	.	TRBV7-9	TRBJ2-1	CTSSLARGTSGASSYNEQFF	TGTACCAGCAGCTTAGCGCGAGGGACTAGCGGAGCCAGCTCCTACAATGAGCAGTTCTTC
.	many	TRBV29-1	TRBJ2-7	CSVAEKTPSYEQYF	TGCAGCGTTGCGGAGAAAACACCCTCGTACGAGCAGTACTTC
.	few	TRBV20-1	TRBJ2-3	CSARVVLNTDTQYF	TGCAGTGCCAGGGTGGTACTAAATACAGATACGCAGTATTTT
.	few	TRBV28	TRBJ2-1	CASKKTAGNEQFF	TGTGCCAGCAAAAAGACAGCAGGGAATGAGCAGTTCTTC
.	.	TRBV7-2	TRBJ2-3	CASSPSWGEEQYF	TGTGCCAGCAGCCCCAGTTGGGGAGAGGAGCAGTATTTT
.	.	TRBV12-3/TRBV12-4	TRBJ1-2	CASSLGWNPYGYTF	TGTGCCAGCAGTTTAGGGTGGAACCCATATGGCTACACCTTC
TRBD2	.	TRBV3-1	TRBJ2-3	CASSQDVQRGATDTQYF	TGTGCCAGCAGCCAAGATGTCCAGCGGGGAGCCACAGATACGCAGTATTTT
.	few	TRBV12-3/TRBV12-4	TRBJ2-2	CASSRDFNTGELFF	TGTGCCAGCAGTAGGGACTTTAACACCGGGGAGCTGTTTTTT
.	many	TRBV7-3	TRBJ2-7	CASSSSYRDEQYF	TGTGCCAGCAGCTCCTCCTACAGGGATGAGCAGTACTTC
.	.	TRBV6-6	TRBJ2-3	CASSYWGLPRADTQYF	TGTGCCAGCAGTTACTGGGGACTTCCCCGGGCAGATACGCAGTATTTT
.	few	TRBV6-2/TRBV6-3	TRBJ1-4	CASSQEKLFF	TGTGCCAGCTCCCAAGAAAAACTGTTTTTT
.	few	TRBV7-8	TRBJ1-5	CASSLGNRGQPQHF	TGTGCCAGCAGCTTAGGTAACCGGGGGCAGCCCCAGCATTTT
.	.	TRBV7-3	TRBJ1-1	CASSRGPLDPLNTEAFF	TGTGCCAGCAGCCGGGGGCCGCTCGACCCGTTGAACACTGAAGCTTTCTTT